These 8 T cell receptor beta chains were all obtained from the same sample, sequenced in a study of T cell responses to AZD1222 COVID-19 vaccine. Sequencing was performed with immunoSEQ multiplex PCR; in TCRdb, only in-frame clones are kept and a portion is missing. The table shows under 20,000 clones, with roughly 79% occurring only once. Sequenced material: peripheral blood, taken 28 days after the second AZD1222 dose. Every receptor here comes from an adult who received the AZD1222 COVID-19 vaccine.

As concerns this clone: This may arise from a read error, as a much more abundant clone is one base away. The chain carries TRBV5-1 and TRBJ2-1; 9 bases line up with TRBD2. V lost 4 bases to trimming and J lost 1 base; unmatched junction nucleotides: 3. Per germline, CDR1 SGHRS and CDR2 YFSETQ. CDR3 length equals 15 residues. CDR3 protein: CASSPTSGSYNEQFF. CDR3 DNA sequence: TGCGCCAGCAGCCCGACTAGCGGTTCCTACAATGAGCAGTTCTTC.

The J gene is TRBJ2-7, the V gene TRBV7-9; D may be TRBD1 (7 bases). The CDR3 loop spans 15 amino acids. CDR1 is SEHNR and CDR2 is FQNEAQ in the germline V gene (reference sequence). Deletions cut 1 base from V and 5 bases from J, with 15 bases between. CDR3 loop: CASSLVSQGGNEQYF. The CDR3 nucleotides are TGTGCCAGCAGCTTAGTGTCCCAGGGGGGCAACGAGCAGTACTTC.

V and J are TRBV10-3 and TRBJ1-5; D ambiguous. V was trimmed by 5 bases and J by 4 bases, leaving 9 bases between them. Per the germline V gene, CDR1 is ENHRY and CDR2 is SYGVKD. This CDR3 contains 13 residues. The CDR3 bases are TGTGCCATCAGTCATGGGAAGAATCAGCCCCAGCATTTT. This translates into CAISHGKNQPQHF.

This chain links TRBV10-3 with TRBJ2-6; TRBD2 matches 14 bases. CDR3 length: 17 amino acids. Germline CDR1 and CDR2: ENHRY and SYGVKD. Trimming took 9 bases from V and 1 from J; bases not matched to a gene: 5. The CDR3 is CAIGTSGSSSGANVLTF. The CDR3 DNA is TGTGCCATTGGGACTAGCGGGAGCTCGTCTGGGGCCAACGTCCTGACTTTC.

This CDR3 is CSASRGDMNTEAFF. CDR3 sequence (DNA): TGCAGTGCTAGTCGGGGTGATATGAACACTGAAGCTTTCTTT. This chain connects TRBV20-1 to TRBJ1-1; unclear D gene. V gave up 3 bases and J gave up 0 bases, with 11 bases separating them. The CDR3 extends over 14 amino acids. Germline CDR1 DFQATT, CDR2 SNEGSKA (reference sequence).

The rearrangement links TRBV10-2 to TRBJ2-7, with TRBD2 identical over 10 bases. CDR3 length equals 17 residues. CDR1 is WSHSY and CDR2 is SAAADI in the germline V gene. The J segment lost 4 bases and the V segment lost 0 bases, leaving 9 bases of the junction unmatched. The chain's CDR3 is CASSESRSLAGVYEQYF. CDR3 DNA: TGCGCCAGCAGTGAGTCGAGATCTCTAGCGGGGGTTTACGAGCAGTACTTC.

V and J are TRBV7-8 and TRBJ2-1; 14 bases fit TRBD2. V was clipped by 5 bases and J by 8 bases; unmatched bases: 5. Per germline, CDR1 SGHVS and CDR2 FQNEAQ. CDR3 length equals 15 residues. The CDR3 here is CASSLGTSGSYEQFF. In nucleotides, the CDR3 is TGTGCCAGCAGCCTCGGGACTAGCGGGAGCTATGAGCAGTTCTTC.

CDR3 sequence (DNA): TGTGCCAGCAGCTTAGAGGGAGGGGTGTCCTACGAGCAGTACTTC. Encoded protein: CASSLEGGVSYEQYF. The rearrangement uses TRBV7-9 and TRBJ2-7; 7 positions match TRBD2. CDR3 length: 15 amino acids. Trimming removed 1 base from V and 1 base from J; junction bases left unmatched: 4. Germline CDR1 SEHNR, CDR2 FQNEAQ (reference sequence). Complete variable domain (other parts from reference TRBV7-9 and TRBJ2-7): DTGVSQNPRHKITKRGQNVTFRCDPISEHNRLYWYRQTLGQGPEFLTYFQNEAQLEKSRLLSDRFSAERPKGSFSTLEIQRTEQGDSAMYLCASSLEGGVSYEQYFGPGTRLTVT.